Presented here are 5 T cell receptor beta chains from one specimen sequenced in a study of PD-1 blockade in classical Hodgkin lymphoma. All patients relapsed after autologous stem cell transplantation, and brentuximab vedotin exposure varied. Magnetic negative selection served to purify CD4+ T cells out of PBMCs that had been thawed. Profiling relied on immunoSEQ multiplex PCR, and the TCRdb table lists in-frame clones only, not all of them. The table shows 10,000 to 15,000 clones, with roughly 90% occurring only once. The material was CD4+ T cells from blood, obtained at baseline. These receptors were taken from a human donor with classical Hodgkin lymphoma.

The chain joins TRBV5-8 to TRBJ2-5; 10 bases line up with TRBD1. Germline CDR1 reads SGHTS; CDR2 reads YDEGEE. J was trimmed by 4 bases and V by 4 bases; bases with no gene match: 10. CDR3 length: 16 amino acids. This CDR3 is CASSATGTGDGETQYF. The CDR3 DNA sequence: TGTGCCAGCAGCGCGACCGGGACAGGGGACGGAGAGACCCAGTACTTC.

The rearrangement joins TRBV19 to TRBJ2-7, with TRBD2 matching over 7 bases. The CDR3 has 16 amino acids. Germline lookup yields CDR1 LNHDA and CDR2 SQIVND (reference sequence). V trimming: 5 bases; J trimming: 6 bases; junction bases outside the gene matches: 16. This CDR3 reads CASSEMAGLVTAEQYF. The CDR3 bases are TGTGCCAGTAGTGAAATGGCTGGACTAGTAACTGCCGAGCAGTACTTC.

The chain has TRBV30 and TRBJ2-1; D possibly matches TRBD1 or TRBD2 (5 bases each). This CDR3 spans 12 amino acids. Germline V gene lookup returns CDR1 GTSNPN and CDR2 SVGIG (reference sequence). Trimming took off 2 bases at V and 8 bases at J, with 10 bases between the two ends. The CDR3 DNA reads TGTGCCTGGAGTAGAGGGGTCCATGAGCAGTTCTTC. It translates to CAWSRGVHEQFF.

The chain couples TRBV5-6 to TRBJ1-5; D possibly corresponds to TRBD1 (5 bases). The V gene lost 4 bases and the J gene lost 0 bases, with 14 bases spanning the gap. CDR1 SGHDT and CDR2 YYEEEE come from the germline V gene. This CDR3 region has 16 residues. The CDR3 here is CASSPGGGFSNQPQHF. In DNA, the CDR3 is TGTGCCAGCAGCCCCGGCGGGGGGTTTAGCAATCAGCCCCAGCATTTT.

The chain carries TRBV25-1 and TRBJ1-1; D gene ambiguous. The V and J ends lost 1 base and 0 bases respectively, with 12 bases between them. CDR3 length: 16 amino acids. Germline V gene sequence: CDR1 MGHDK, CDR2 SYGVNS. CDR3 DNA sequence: TGTGCCAGCAGTGAATCGCGCAGGCCCATGAACACTGAAGCTTTCTTT. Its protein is CASSESRRPMNTEAFF. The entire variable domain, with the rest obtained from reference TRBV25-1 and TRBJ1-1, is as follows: EADIYQTPRYLVIGTGKKITLECSQTMGHDKMYWYQQDPGMELHLIHYSYGVNSTEKGDLSSESTVSRIRTEHFPLTLESARPSHTSQYLCASSESRRPMNTEAFFGQGTRLTVV.